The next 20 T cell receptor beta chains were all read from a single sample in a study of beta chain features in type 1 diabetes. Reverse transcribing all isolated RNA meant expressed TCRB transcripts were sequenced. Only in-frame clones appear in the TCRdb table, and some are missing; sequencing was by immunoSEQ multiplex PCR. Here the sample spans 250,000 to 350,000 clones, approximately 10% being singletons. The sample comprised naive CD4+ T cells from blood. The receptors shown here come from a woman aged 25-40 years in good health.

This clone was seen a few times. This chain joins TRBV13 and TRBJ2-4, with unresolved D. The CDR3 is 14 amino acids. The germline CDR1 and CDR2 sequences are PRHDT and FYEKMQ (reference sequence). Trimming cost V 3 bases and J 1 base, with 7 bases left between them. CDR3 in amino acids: CASSFGQAKNIQYF. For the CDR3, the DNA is TGTGCCAGCAGCTTTGGCCAGGCCAAAAACATTCAGTACTTC.

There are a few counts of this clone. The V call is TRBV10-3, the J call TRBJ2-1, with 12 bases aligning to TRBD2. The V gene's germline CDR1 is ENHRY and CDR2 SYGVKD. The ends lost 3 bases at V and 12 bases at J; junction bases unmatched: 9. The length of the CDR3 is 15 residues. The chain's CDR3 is CAISEGASGGDRQFF. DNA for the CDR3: TGTGCCATCAGTGAAGGGGCTAGCGGGGGGGACAGGCAGTTCTTC.

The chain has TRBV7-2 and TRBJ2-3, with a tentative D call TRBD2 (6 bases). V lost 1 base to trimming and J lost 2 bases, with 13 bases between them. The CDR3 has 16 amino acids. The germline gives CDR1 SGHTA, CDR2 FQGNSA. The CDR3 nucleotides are TGTGCCAGCAGCTTAGACGGGAGCATCCTCACAGATACGCAGTATTTT. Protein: CASSLDGSILTDTQYF.

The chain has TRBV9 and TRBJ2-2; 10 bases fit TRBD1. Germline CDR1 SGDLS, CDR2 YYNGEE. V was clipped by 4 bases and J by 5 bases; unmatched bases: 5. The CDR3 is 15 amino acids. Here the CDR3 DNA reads TGTGCCAGCAGCCCTGGGACAGGGGATACCGGGGAGCTGTTTTTT. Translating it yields CASSPGTGDTGELFF.

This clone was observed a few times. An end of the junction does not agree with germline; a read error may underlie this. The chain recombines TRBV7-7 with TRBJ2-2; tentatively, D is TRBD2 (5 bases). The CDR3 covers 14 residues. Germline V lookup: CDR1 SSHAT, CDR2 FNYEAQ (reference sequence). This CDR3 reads CASSPSSGPGELFF. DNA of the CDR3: TGTGCTAGCAGTCCCTCGAGCGGACCCGGGGAGCTGTTTTTT.

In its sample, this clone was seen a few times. This CDR3 reads CASSLGRETQYF. The CDR3 region has the DNA TGTGCCAGCAGTCTCGGGAGGGAGACCCAGTACTTC. The chain carries TRBV25-1 and TRBJ2-5; 7 bases are a match to TRBD2. Trimming took 5 bases from V and 5 from J; bases not matched to a gene: 2. The CDR3 length is 12 residues. CDR1 is MGHDK, CDR2 SYGVNS, per germline.

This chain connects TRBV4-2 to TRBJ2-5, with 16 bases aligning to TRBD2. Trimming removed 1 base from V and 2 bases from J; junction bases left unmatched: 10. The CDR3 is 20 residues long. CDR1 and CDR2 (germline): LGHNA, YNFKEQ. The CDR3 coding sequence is TGTGCCAGCAGCCAAGCACCGGGACTAGCGGGAGGGCCTGGGCAAGAGACCCAGTACTTC. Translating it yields CASSQAPGLAGGPGQETQYF.

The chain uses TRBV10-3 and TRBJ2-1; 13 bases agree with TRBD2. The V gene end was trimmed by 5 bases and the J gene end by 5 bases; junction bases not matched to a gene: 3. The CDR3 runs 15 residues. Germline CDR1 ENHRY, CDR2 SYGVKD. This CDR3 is CAISNGLAGDNEQFF. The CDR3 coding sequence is TGTGCCATCAGTAACGGACTAGCGGGGGACAATGAGCAGTTCTTC.

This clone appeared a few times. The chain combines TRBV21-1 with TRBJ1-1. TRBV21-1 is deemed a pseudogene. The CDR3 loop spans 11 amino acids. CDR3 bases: TGTCCGGGGGGGGTGGGCACTGAAGCTTTCTTT. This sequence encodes CPGGVGTEAFF.

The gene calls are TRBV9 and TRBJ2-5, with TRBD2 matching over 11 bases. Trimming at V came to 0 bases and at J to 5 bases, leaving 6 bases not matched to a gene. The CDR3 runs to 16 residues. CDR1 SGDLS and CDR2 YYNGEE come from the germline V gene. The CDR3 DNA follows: TGTGCCAGCAGCGTAGCTATACTAGCGGGAGCTGAGACCCAGTACTTC. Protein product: CASSVAILAGAETQYF.

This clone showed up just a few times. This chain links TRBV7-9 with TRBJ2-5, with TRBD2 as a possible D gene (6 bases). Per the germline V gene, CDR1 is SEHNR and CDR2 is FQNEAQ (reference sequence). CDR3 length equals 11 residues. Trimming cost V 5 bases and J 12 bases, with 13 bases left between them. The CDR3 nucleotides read TGTGCCAGCAGCGGAAGCTGGGGGGAGTACTTC. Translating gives CASSGSWGEYF. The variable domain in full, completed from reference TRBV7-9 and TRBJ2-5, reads DTGVSQNPRHKITKRGQNVTFRCDPISEHNRLYWYRQTLGQGPEFLTYFQNEAQLEKSRLLSDRFSAERPKGSFSTLEIQRTEQGDSAMYLCASSGSWGEYFGPGTRLLVL.

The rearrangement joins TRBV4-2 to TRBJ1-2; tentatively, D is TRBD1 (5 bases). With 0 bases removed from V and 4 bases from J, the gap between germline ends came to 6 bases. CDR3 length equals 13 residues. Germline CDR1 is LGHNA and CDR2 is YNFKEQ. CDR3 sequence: CASSQDDSYGYTF. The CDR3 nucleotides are TGTGCCAGCAGCCAAGACGACAGCTATGGCTACACCTTC.

The CDR3 region has the DNA TGTGCCACCACCGGGACTAGCGGGACAGAGCAGTTCTTC. Translated: CATTGTSGTEQFF. This chain joins TRBV5-4 and TRBJ2-1, with 13 bases that match TRBD2. The CDR3 has 13 amino acids. Germline loops: CDR1 SGHNT, CDR2 YYREEE (reference sequence). V gave up 9 bases and J gave up 10 bases; unmatched junction bases: 7.

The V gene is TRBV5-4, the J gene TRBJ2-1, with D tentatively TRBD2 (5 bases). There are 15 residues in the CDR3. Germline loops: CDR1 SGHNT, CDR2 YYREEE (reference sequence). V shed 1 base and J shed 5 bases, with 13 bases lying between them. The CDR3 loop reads CASSLKLVGDNEQFF. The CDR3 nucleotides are TGTGCCAGCAGCTTGAAACTAGTCGGCGACAATGAGCAGTTCTTC.

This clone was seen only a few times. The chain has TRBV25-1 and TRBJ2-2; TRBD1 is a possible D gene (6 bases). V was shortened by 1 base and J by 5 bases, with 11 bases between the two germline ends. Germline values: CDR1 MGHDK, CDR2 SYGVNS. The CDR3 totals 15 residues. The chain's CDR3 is CASSELGHQTGELFF. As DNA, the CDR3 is TGTGCCAGCAGTGAATTGGGACATCAGACCGGGGAGCTGTTTTTT.

Written as DNA, the CDR3 is TGTGCCAGTGCTAGACAGGGGATCACCGGGGAGCTGTTTTTT. Translating gives CASARQGITGELFF. The J gene is TRBJ2-2, the V gene TRBV19; 8 nucleotides match TRBD1. The CDR3 sequence is 14 residues long. The trim removed 8 bases at V and 4 bases at J, leaving 6 bases unmatched. The germline V gene has CDR1 LNHDA and CDR2 SQIVND (reference sequence).

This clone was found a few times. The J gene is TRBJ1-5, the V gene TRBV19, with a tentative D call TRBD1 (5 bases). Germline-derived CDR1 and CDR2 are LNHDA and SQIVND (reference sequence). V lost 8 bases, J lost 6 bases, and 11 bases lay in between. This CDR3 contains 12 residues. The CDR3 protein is CASSRVGQPQHF. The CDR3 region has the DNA TGTGCCAGTTCCAGGGTCGGTCAGCCCCAGCATTTT.

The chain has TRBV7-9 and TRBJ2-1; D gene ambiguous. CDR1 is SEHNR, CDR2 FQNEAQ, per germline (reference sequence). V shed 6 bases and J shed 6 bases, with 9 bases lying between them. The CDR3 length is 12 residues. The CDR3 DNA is TGTGCCAGCAGACTTGAGATCAATGAGCAGTTCTTC. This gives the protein CASRLEINEQFF.

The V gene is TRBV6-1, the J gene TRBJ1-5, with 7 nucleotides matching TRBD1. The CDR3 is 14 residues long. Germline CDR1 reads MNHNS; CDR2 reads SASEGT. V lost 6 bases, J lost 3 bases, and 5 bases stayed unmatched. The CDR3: CASRGTAINQPQHF. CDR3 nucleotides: TGTGCCAGCAGGGGGACAGCGATCAATCAGCCCCAGCATTTT.

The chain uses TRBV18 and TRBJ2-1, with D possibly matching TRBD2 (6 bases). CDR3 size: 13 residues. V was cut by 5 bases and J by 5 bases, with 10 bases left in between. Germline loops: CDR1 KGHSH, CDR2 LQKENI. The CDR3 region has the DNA TGTGCCAGCTCAACGGGGGAGAACAATGAGCAGTTCTTC. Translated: CASSTGENNEQFF.